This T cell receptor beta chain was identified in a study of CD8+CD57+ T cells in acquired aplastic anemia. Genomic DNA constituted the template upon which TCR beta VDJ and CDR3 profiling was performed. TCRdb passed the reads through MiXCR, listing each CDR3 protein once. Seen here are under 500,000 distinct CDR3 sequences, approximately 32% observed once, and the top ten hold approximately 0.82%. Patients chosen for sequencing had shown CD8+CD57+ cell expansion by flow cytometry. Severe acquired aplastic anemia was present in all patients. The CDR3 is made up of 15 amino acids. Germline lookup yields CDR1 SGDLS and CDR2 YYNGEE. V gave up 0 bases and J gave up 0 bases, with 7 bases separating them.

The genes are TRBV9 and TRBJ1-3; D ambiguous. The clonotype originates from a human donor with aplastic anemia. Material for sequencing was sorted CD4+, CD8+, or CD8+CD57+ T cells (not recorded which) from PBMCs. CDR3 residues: CASSVEADSGNTIYF. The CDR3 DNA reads TGTGCCAGCAGCGTAGAAGCGGACTCTGGAAACACCATATATTTT.